This T cell receptor beta chain was observed in a study of patients and donors after allogeneic stem cell transplantation. The CDR3 has 14 amino acids. MiXCR was run by TCRdb on the RT-PCR reads, yielding one entry per CDR3 protein. The table lists approximately 200,000 distinct CDR3 sequences, 13% to 15% of them singletons. A note on this clonotype: A much larger clone is a single base away; this may be a read error.

The TCR originated in a human donor who was either an allogeneic HSCT recipient or a stem cell or donor lymphocyte infusion donor (not recorded which). It is not recorded whose cells these are; they may come from a transplant donor. Sequenced: blood, either unsorted or a sorted T cell fraction (not recorded which). J is TRBJ1-5 and V is TRBV12-3 or TRBV12-4; a possible D gene is TRBD1 (5 bases). In nucleotides, the CDR3 is TGTGCCAGCAGTTTAGGTGGGTGGCGACAGCTCCAGCATTTT. Its protein product is CASSLGGWRQLQHF.